Shown below are 10 T cell receptor beta chains from a single sample sequenced in a study of T cell repertoires in cytomegalovirus infection (dated by TCRdb to between 2018 and 2021). TCRdb records Illumina HiSeq 1500 as the sequencer. TCRdb ran its own pipeline on the public reads, namely fastp trimming at Q25 and MiXCR clone calling, and kept in-frame beta chains. A single entry per CDR3 protein holds the most common genes and DNA from its merged rows. This sample holds hundreds of thousands of distinct CDR3 sequences; roughly 31% were observed only once. The top ten hold around 15% of the sample. What this sample's treatment or condition label stands for: in vitro stimulation with specific CMV peptide epitopes to enrich CMV-specific T cells. What these receptors recognize is not known. This specimen consisted of cultured CD8+ T cells from PBMCs, obtained from culture after CMV antigen stimulation. The receptors shown here come from a human donor in good health (CMV status not recorded). Some clones in this sample may be carry-over from other donors' samples.

On this clonotype itself: This may stem from a read error, because a much larger clone lies one nucleotide away. V and J are TRBV7-6 and TRBJ1-1; no clear D gene. The CDR3 sequence is 15 residues long. The germline V gene encodes CDR1 SGHVS and CDR2 FNYEAQ. The CDR3, as DNA: TGTGTCAGCAGCTTAGAGAGGGTATCGAACACTGAAGCTTTCTTT. Encoded protein: CVSSLERVSNTEAFF.

The chain carries TRBV5-6 and TRBJ2-5; unclear D gene. Germline V gene lookup returns CDR1 SGHDT and CDR2 YYEEEE. The CDR3 has 14 amino acids. V was pared by 2 bases and J by 0 bases, with 8 bases between. The CDR3 DNA sequence: TGTGCCAGCAGCTTAAAGGACCACCAAGAGACCCAGTACTTC. Its protein product is CASSLKDHQETQYF.

The chain uses TRBV6-2 or TRBV6-3 and TRBJ1-2, with D unresolved. Trimming shortened V by 10 bases and J by 6 bases, and 9 bases separated the two germline ends. The CDR3 consists of 10 residues. Germline values: CDR1 MNHEY, CDR2 SVGEGT. CDR3 sequence reads: CATLFNGYTF. Here the CDR3 DNA reads TGTGCCACCCTCTTTAATGGCTACACCTTC.

The chain recombines TRBV7-6 with TRBJ1-6; 8 bases are shared with TRBD1. The germline V gene has CDR1 SGHVS and CDR2 FNYEAQ. V was clipped by 4 bases and J by 5 bases; unmatched bases: 4. This CDR3 is 15 amino acids long. The CDR3 nucleotides are TGTGCCAGCAGCTCCACAGGGGGAAATAATTCACCCCTCCACTTT. The encoded protein is CASSSTGGNNSPLHF. The full variable domain, completed using reference TRBV7-6 and TRBJ1-6, is GAGVSQSPRYKVTKRGQDVALRCDPISGHVSLYWYRQALGQGPEFLTYFNYEAQQDKSGLPNDRFSAERPEGSISTLTIQRTEQRDSAMYRCASSSTGGNNSPLHFGNGTRLTVT.

The rearrangement joins TRBV7-8 to TRBJ2-2, with 10 bases fitting TRBD2. Germline trimming cut 5 bases from V and 5 bases from J; bases unmatched to any gene: 8. Germline V gives CDR1 SGHVS, CDR2 FQNEAQ. This CDR3 contains 16 residues. This chain's CDR3 is CASSQERGGGTGELFF. CDR3 DNA sequence: TGTGCCAGCAGCCAGGAGCGGGGGGGTGGAACCGGGGAGCTGTTTTTT.

About this clonotype itself: A much larger clone lies one base from this, so it may be a read error. The V and J genes are TRBV7-6 and TRBJ1-2, with D perhaps TRBD1 (6 bases). V lost 0 bases and J lost 6, with 14 bases in between. The germline V gene has CDR1 SGHVS and CDR2 FNYEAQ. The CDR3 runs 15 residues. The CDR3 nucleotides read TGTGCCAGCAGCTTAGCCCGAGGGGACAAGGATGGCTACACCTTC. Translation gives CASSLARGDKDGYTF.

The chain recombines TRBV12-3 or TRBV12-4 with TRBJ2-1; 7 positions agree with TRBD1. V shed 10 bases and J 8 bases; nucleotides not matched to a gene: 17. The CDR3 has 15 amino acids. As DNA, the CDR3 is TGTGCCATCCCCCGTTCCGCGACAGGGAGCGATGAGCAGTTCTTC. Protein: CAIPRSATGSDEQFF.

This CDR3 is CASSIGGGVWANTEAFF. The CDR3 DNA is TGTGCCAGTAGTATAGGGGGAGGGGTTTGGGCGAACACTGAAGCTTTCTTT. The rearrangement links TRBV19 to TRBJ1-1; possibly TRBD1 for D (5 bases). The germline gives CDR1 LNHDA, CDR2 SQIVND (reference sequence). V gave up 1 base and J gave up 1 base, with 16 bases separating them. This CDR3 contains 17 residues.

This clonotype was seen more than once but under ten times. The chain recombines TRBV19 with TRBJ1-1; D call uncertain. Per the germline V gene, CDR1 is LNHDA and CDR2 is SQIVND (reference sequence). V lost 2 bases and J lost 4, with 14 bases in between. The CDR3 length is 15 residues. The CDR3 protein is CASSITDLDGTEAFF. In DNA, the CDR3 is TGTGCCAGTAGTATAACTGACCTGGATGGCACTGAAGCTTTCTTT.

The sample holds a few counts of this clonotype. The rearrangement links TRBV5-6 to TRBJ1-2; possible D gene TRBD1, 6 bases. V gave up 4 bases and J gave up 0 bases, with 19 bases separating them. Germline CDR1 SGHDT, CDR2 YYEEEE. CDR3 length equals 17 residues. The CDR3 protein is CASSRTGGDNTNYGYTF. Written as DNA, the CDR3 is TGTGCCAGCAGCCGTACAGGTGGGGACAATACTAACTATGGCTACACCTTC. Together with reference TRBV5-6 and TRBJ1-2, the CDR3 gives the full variable domain: DAGVTQSPTHLIKTRGQQVTLRCSPKSGHDTVSWYQQALGQGPQFIFQYYEEEERQRGNFPDRFSGHQFPNYSSELNVNALLLGDSALYLCASSRTGGDNTNYGYTFGSGTRLTVV.